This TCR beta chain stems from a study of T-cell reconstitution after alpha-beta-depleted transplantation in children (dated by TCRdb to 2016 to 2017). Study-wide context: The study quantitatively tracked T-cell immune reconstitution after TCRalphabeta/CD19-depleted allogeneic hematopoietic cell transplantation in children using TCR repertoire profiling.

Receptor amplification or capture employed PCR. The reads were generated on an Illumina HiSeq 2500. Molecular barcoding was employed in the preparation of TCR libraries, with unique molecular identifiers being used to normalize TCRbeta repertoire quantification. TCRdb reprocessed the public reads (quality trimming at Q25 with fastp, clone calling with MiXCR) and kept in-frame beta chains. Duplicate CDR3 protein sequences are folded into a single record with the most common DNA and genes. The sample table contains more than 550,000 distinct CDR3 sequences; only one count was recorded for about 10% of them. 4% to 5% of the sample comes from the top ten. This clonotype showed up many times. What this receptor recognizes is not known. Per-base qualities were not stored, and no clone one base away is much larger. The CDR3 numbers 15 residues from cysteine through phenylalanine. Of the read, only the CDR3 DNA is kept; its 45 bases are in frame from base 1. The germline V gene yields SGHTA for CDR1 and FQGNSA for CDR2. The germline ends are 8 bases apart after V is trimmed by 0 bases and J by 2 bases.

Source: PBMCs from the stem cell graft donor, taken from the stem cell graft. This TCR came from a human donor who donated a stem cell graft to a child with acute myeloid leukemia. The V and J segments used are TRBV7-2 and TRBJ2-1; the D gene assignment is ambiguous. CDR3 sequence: CASSLAPGPYNEQFF. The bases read TGTGCCAGCAGCTTAGCGCCGGGTCCCTACAATGAGCAGTTCTTC.